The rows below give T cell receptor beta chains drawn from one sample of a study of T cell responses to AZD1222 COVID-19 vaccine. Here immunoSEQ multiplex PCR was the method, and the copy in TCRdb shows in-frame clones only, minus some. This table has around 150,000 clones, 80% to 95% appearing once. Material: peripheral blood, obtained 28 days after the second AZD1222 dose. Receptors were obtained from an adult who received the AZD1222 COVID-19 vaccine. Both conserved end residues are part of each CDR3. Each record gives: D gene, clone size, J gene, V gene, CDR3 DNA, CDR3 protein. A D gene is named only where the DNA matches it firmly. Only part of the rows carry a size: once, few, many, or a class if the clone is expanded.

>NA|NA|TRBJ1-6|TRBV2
TGTGCCAGCAGGATGGACGGATATTCACCCCTCCACTTT
CASRMDGYSPLHF
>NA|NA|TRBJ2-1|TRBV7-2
TGTGCCAGCAGCTTACCCTACGACAATGAGCAGTTCTTC
CASSLPYDNEQFF
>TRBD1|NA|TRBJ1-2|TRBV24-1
TGTGCCACCAGTGAACCGGGACAGGCTAACTATGGCTACACCTTC
CATSEPGQANYGYTF
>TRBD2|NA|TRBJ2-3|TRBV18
TGTGCCAGCTCGCCTCTAGCGGGGTCAGATACGCAGTATTTT
CASSPLAGSDTQYF
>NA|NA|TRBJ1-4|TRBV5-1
TGCGCCAGCAGCTCAGGGGCTACAACAACTAATGAAAAACTGTTTTTT
CASSSGATTTNEKLFF
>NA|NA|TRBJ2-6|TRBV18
TGTGCCAGCTCACCACCGACGTTTGGCTCTGGGGCCAACGTCCTGACTTTC
CASSPPTFGSGANVLTF
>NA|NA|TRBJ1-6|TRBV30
TGTGCCTGGAGGGCCCTGGTTAGAGGACCTTATAATTCACCCCTCCACTTT
CAWRALVRGPYNSPLHF
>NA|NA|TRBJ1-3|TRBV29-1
TGCAGCGTTGAGACAGGCCCCGGAAACACCATATATTTT
CSVETGPGNTIYF
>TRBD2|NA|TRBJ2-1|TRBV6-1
TGTGCCAGCAGTGAAGCCCTCCTAGCGGGGAACGCGGAGCAGTTCTTC
CASSEALLAGNAEQFF
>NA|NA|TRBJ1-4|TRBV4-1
TGCGCCAGCAGCCGATTGACTGATGAAAAACTGTTTTTT
CASSRLTDEKLFF
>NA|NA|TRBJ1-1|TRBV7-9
TGTGCCAGCAGCCAGCGGACAGCCATCAGAAACACTGAAGCTTTCTTT
CASSQRTAIRNTEAFF
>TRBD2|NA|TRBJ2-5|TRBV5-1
TGCGCCAGCAGCTTGGACGGGGGGGGCCGTGGGACCCAGTACTTC
CASSLDGGGRGTQYF
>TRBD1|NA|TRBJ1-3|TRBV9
TGTGCCAGCAGCGTCAAAGTCAAGGGGGCGGCGATAAATTATGGAAACACCATATATTTT
CASSVKVKGAAINYGNTIYF
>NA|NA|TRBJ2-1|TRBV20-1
TGCAGTGCCCAGGTGTGGTATGAGCAGTTCTTC
CSAQVWYEQFF
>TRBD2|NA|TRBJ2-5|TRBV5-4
TGTGCCAGCAGCCCTAGACTAGCCGATCAAGAGACCCAGTACTTC
CASSPRLADQETQYF
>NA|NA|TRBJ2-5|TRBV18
TGTGCCAGCTCACCACCGGGACACCAAGAGACCCAGTACTTC
CASSPPGHQETQYF
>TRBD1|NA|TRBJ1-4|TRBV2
TGTGCCAGCAGTGAATGGACAGGCCAGGAAAAACTGTTTTTT
CASSEWTGQEKLFF
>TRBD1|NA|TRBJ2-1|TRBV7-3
TGTGCCAGCAGCTTGACAGGGGGCACCTACAATGAGCAGTTCTTC
CASSLTGGTYNEQFF
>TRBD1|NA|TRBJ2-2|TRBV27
TGTGCCAGCAGTGCCCGACAGGGAAAGAACACCGGGGAGCTGTTTTTT
CASSARQGKNTGELFF
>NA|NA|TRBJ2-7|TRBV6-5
TGTGCCAGCAGTCTAGGGCACCGAAAGGACGAGCAGTACTTC
CASSLGHRKDEQYF
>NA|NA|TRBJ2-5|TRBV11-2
TGTGCCAGCAGCCCCGGGAGCCTCGAGACCCAGTACTTC
CASSPGSLETQYF
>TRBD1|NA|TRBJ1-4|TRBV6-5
TGTGCCAGCAGTTACAGGACAGGCAATGAAAAACTGTTTTTT
CASSYRTGNEKLFF
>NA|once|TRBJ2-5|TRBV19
TGTGCCAGTAGTACCCGAGGGGGTTGGGAGACCCAGTACTTC
CASSTRGGWETQYF
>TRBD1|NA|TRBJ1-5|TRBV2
TGTGCCAGCAGTGCAGACAGGGGATTTAATCAGCCCCAGCATTTT
CASSADRGFNQPQHF
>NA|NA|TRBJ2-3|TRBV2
TGTGCCAGCATCCCCACTTTCTTGCAGAATACGCAGTATTTT
CASIPTFLQNTQYF
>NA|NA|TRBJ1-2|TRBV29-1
TGCAGCGTTGTGAAGACTCACATCTATGGCTACACCTTC
CSVVKTHIYGYTF
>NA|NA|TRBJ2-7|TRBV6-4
TGTGCCAGCAGTAGACTCTCCTACGAGCAGTACTTC
CASSRLSYEQYF
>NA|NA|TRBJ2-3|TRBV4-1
TGCGCCAGCAGCCAAGGGCTAGCGGATACGCAGTATTTT
CASSQGLADTQYF
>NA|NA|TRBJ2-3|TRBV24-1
TGTGCCACCAGTGATCCCCGGGCAGGGAGGCCCCAGGATACGCAGTATTTT
CATSDPRAGRPQDTQYF
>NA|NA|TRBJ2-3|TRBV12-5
TGTGCTAGTGGCCCGGGTCGAGATACGCAGTATTTT
CASGPGRDTQYF
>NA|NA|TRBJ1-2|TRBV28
TGTGCCAGCAGTCCCCGACTGGGTAGAAACTATGGCTACACCTTC
CASSPRLGRNYGYTF
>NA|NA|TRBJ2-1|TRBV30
TGTGCATGCGAAGGGCGGGGTCGCAATGAGCAGTTCTTC
CACEGRGRNEQFF
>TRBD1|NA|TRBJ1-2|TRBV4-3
TGCGCCAGCAGTTGGACAGGGATAAACTATGGCTACACCTTC
CASSWTGINYGYTF
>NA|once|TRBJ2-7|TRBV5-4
TGTGCCAGCAGCTGGGGGACACCCGACGAGCAGTACTTC
CASSWGTPDEQYF
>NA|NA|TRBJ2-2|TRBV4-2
TGTGCCAGCAGCCCGGGAGAAGGGGGCAACACCGGGGAGCTGTTTTTT
CASSPGEGGNTGELFF
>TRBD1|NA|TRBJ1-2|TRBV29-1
TGCAGCGTTGACTCGGGACAGCCCTTCTATGGCTACACCTTC
CSVDSGQPFYGYTF
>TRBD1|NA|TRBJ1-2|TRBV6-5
TGTGCCAGCAGTTACTCGACAGGGGGCGAGTATGGCTACACCTTC
CASSYSTGGEYGYTF
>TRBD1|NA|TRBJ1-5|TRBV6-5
TGTGCCAGCAGCCCCCGGGACAGGGACAATCAGCCCCAGCATTTT
CASSPRDRDNQPQHF
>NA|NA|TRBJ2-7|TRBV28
TGTGCCAGCAGTTTAGGGGGGGGGACAGACCCAAGGCGGTACTTC
CASSLGGGTDPRRYF
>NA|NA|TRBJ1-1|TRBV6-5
TGTGCCAGCAGGGGCAGGGAGGGCCGCGGCACTGAAGCTTTCTTT
CASRGREGRGTEAFF